A single sample gave rise to the 8 T cell receptor beta chains below, sequenced in a study of blood T cell repertoires in COVID-19 (dated by TCRdb to 2020 to 2022). To prepare the library, the immunoSEQ multiplex PCR assay was applied. TCRdb's version of the immuneACCESS table is confined to in-frame rearrangements and falls short of the full clone set. An unresolved V gene accounts for under half of the shortfall where checked; the remainder is of unknown origin. The sample table records around 290,000 clones; 88% of these occur just once. The leading ten clones occupy 2% to 2.5% of the sample. The source material was PBMCs or T cells enriched from blood (not recorded which). Receptors originate from a woman in her sixties or seventies in a cohort exposed to, infected with or recovered from COVID-19 (not recorded which).

V usage is TRBV9 and J usage is TRBJ2-7; 13 bases are shared with TRBD2. The CDR3 runs to 15 residues. J was trimmed by 4 bases and V by 2 bases; bases with no gene match: 3. Germline V gene data show CDR1 as SGDLS and CDR2 as YYNGEE. The CDR3 protein is CASSVGTSGMYEQYF. The CDR3 DNA reads as TGTGCCAGCAGCGTCGGGACTAGCGGGATGTACGAGCAGTACTTC.

The chain uses TRBV15 and TRBJ1-5, with 9 bases fitting TRBD1. The trim removed 5 bases at V and 1 base at J, leaving 6 bases unmatched. Germline loops: CDR1 LNHNV, CDR2 YYDKDF (reference sequence). CDR3 size: 16 residues. The chain's CDR3 is CATSSGDRASNQPQHF. Here the CDR3 DNA reads TGTGCCACCAGCTCGGGGGACAGGGCGAGCAATCAGCCCCAGCATTTT.

The chain recombines TRBV18 with TRBJ1-4; perhaps TRBD1 as D (5 bases). Germline CDR1 KGHSH, CDR2 LQKENI. The CDR3 loop spans 16 amino acids. V lost 0 bases to trimming and J lost 3 bases, with 11 bases between them. The CDR3 here is CASSPPKGAANEKLFF. CDR3 nucleotide sequence: TGTGCCAGCTCACCACCGAAAGGGGCCGCTAATGAAAAACTGTTTTTT.

The table lists this clone with a few counts. The V call is TRBV28, the J call TRBJ2-7; D possibly corresponds to TRBD2 (5 bases). The length of the CDR3 is 14 residues. V shed 6 bases and J shed 0 bases, with 12 bases lying between them. CDR1 and CDR2 from the germline V gene are MDHEN and SYDVKM. The CDR3 coding sequence is TGTGCCAGCAGCCCCGGGGTAGTCTCCTACGAGCAGTACTTC. Translation: CASSPGVVSYEQYF.

The chain couples TRBV7-3 to TRBJ2-3; 12 bases fit TRBD2. V lost 6 bases, J lost 5 bases, and 9 bases stayed unmatched. Germline loops: CDR1 SGHTA, CDR2 FQGTGA. The CDR3 contains 16 residues. The CDR3 here is CASRQGLAGWGDTQYF. In nucleotides, the CDR3 is TGTGCCAGCAGACAAGGACTAGCGGGATGGGGAGATACGCAGTATTTT.

The V gene is TRBV9, the J gene TRBJ2-7; 7 bases match TRBD2. This CDR3 comprises 18 residues. Germline V lookup: CDR1 SGDLS, CDR2 YYNGEE. The V and J ends lost 0 bases and 2 bases, in that order; junction bases with no gene match: 14. As DNA, the CDR3 is TGTGCCAGCAGCGTAGGTCTCTCCAGGACTAGTTCACCCTACGAGCAGTACTTC. Amino acids: CASSVGLSRTSSPYEQYF.

The chain uses TRBV6-6 and TRBJ2-5; 13 nucleotides align to TRBD2. The CDR3 runs to 18 residues. CDR1 is MNHNY, CDR2 SVGAGI, per germline (reference sequence). Trimming took 5 bases from V and 1 from J; bases not matched to a gene: 10. This CDR3 reads CASSPRTSGRGFQETQYF. Here the CDR3 DNA reads TGTGCCAGCAGTCCCCGGACTAGCGGGAGAGGGTTCCAAGAGACCCAGTACTTC.

This rearrangement joins TRBV7-2 to TRBJ2-5; 7 nucleotides match TRBD1. Losses at the gene ends were 2 bases for V and 5 bases for J; bases not matched to a gene: 5. Germline CDR1 is SGHTA and CDR2 is FQGNSA. The CDR3 has 14 amino acids. Here the CDR3 DNA reads TGTGCCAGCAGCTTACACAGGGGATTCGAGACCCAGTACTTC. Translating gives CASSLHRGFETQYF. The variable domain in full, completed from reference TRBV7-2 and TRBJ2-5, reads GAGVSQSPSNKVTEKGKDVELRCDPISGHTALYWYRQSLGQGLEFLIYFQGNSAPDKSGLPSDRFSAERTGGSVSTLTIQRTQQEDSAVYLCASSLHRGFETQYFGPGTRLLVL.